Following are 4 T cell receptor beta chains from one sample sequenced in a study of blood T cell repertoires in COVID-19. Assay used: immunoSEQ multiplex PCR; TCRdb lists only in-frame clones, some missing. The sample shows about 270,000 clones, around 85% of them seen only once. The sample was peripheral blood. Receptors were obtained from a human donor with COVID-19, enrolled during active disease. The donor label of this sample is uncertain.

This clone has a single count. The CDR3 region is CASSSLGGLLSTDTQYF. The CDR3 DNA reads as TGTGCCAGCAGCTCCCTGGGGGGACTACTAAGCACAGATACGCAGTATTTT. The rearrangement joins TRBV7-3 to TRBJ2-3; 7 bases fit TRBD2. The CDR3 covers 17 residues. The V and J ends lost 4 bases and 0 bases, in that order; junction bases with no gene match: 10. Germline CDR1 is SGHTA and CDR2 is FQGTGA.

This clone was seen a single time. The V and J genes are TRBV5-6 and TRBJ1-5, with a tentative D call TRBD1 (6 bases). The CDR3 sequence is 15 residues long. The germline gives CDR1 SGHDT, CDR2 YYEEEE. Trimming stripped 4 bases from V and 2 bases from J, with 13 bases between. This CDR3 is CASSLRTVRNQPQHF. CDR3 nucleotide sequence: TGTGCCAGCAGCCTACGGACAGTGCGCAATCAGCCCCAGCATTTT.

CDR3 in amino acids: CANTSGRNQETQYF. The CDR3 nucleotides are TGTGCCAACACTAGCGGGAGGAATCAAGAGACCCAGTACTTC. This chain connects TRBV27 to TRBJ2-5, with TRBD2 matching 12 bases. Germline V CDR1 and CDR2: MNHEY, SMNVEV (reference sequence). The CDR3 extends over 14 amino acids. The trim removed 10 bases at V and 2 bases at J, leaving 5 bases unmatched.

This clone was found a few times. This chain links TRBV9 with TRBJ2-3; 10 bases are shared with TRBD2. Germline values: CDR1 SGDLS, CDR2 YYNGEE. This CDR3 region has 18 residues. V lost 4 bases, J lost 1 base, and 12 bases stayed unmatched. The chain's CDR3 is CASSLRPEGTSGTDTQYF. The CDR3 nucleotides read TGTGCCAGCAGCCTCCGCCCCGAAGGGACTAGCGGCACAGATACGCAGTATTTT. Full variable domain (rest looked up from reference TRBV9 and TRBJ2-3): DSGVTQTPKHLITATGQRVTLRCSPRSGDLSVYWYQQSLDQGLQFLIQYYNGEERAKGNILERFSAQQFPDLHSELNLSSLELGDSALYFCASSLRPEGTSGTDTQYFGPGTRLTVL.